This TCR beta chain stems from a study of shared clonotypes between healthy human individuals. Study conclusions and caveats: Generation probabilities were higher for clonotypes shared across all four sorted-subset donors than for unshared ones. For naive CD4 cells, approximately 5% of clonotypes were shared across a handful of donors. Rarefaction exposed incomplete sorted-subset sequencing despite large depth. Among the subsets, naive ones generally showed larger estimated richness than memory ones.

Clones were read by immunoSEQ multiplex PCR, and TCRdb kept only the in-frame ones, dropping some. The data hold a few million clones, with about 92% observed a single time. As regards this clone: Its antigen remains unidentified.

The receptor was derived from a man aged 18-30 years in good health. Some clones in this sample may be carry-over from other donors' samples. Sequencing used naive CD4+ T cells from PBMCs. Regarding subset: CD45RA+ positively selected.

This CDR3 reads CASSTGTGGWDEQFF. CDR3 DNA sequence: TGCGCCAGCAGCACGGGGACAGGGGGCTGGGATGAGCAGTTCTTC. J is TRBJ2-1 and V is TRBV5-1; 12 bases line up with TRBD1. V lost 4 bases, J lost 8 bases, and 7 bases stayed unmatched. Per germline, CDR1 SGHRS and CDR2 YFSETQ. There are 15 residues in the CDR3. Full variable domain (rest looked up from reference TRBV5-1 and TRBJ2-1): KAGVTQTPRYLIKTRGQQVTLSCSPISGHRSVSWYQQTPGQGLQFLFEYFSETQRNKGNFPGRFSGRQFSNSRSEMNVSTLELGDSALYLCASSTGTGGWDEQFFGPGTRLTVL.